These 26 T cell receptor beta chains share one sample of origin, sequenced in a study of CXCR3-negative and CXCR3-positive naive CD8 T cells. All TRB cDNA libraries came from 5' RACE performed with UMI labels. TCRdb re-called the 5' RACE reads; one entry per CDR3 protein, DNA not given. The sample spans thousands of distinct CDR3 sequences; the ten largest clones claim roughly 2%. Sequencing used naive CXCR3- CD8+ T cells from blood. Documented subset: CD45RO-CCR7+CD27+CD95- naive CD8+ T cells lacking CXCR3 (TNR3-). Every receptor here comes from a human donor in good health. Some clones in this sample may be carry-over from other donors' samples.

Frequency places this clonotype as medium-sized. The rearrangement uses TRBV29-1 and TRBJ1-1; TCRdb indicates TRBD1, and absent DNA this call remains unverified. This CDR3 has 13 residues. Germline V CDR1 and CDR2: SQVTM, ANQGSEA. The CDR3 region is CSVETGMNTEAFF.

Its frequency marks this clonotype as medium-sized. The chain links TRBV20-1 to TRBJ2-1; TCRdb's D gene call, TRBD1, goes unchecked for lack of DNA. The length of the CDR3 is 12 residues. CDR1 is DFQATT and CDR2 is SNEGSKA in the germline V gene (reference sequence). The CDR3: CSAAEGGNEQFF.

In terms of frequency, this clonotype is medium-sized. This sequence joins TRBV27 and TRBJ1-5. The CDR3 extends over 15 amino acids. The V gene's germline CDR1 is MNHEY and CDR2 SMNVEV (reference sequence). The CDR3 region is CASGLGSYSNQPQHF.

This chain links TRBV28 with TRBJ2-1; lacking DNA, the TRBD2 call made by TCRdb goes unchecked. Germline V gene lookup returns CDR1 MDHEN and CDR2 SYDVKM. The CDR3 is 15 residues long. The chain's CDR3 is CATYPWTSSYNEQFF.

The chain uses TRBV29-1 and TRBJ2-7; absent DNA, TCRdb's TRBD2 call cannot be checked. This CDR3 is built from 13 residues. The germline gives CDR1 SQVTM, CDR2 ANQGSEA. The chain's CDR3 is CSVEGAESYEQYF.

By frequency, this clonotype registers medium-sized. J is TRBJ1-2 and V is TRBV29-1; TCRdb proposes TRBD1, but this gene call is untestable without DNA. The CDR3 spans 13 residues. Germline loops: CDR1 SQVTM, CDR2 ANQGSEA. CDR3 sequence: CSVKTGTNYGYTF.

This clonotype registers medium-sized by frequency. The chain uses TRBV5-1 and TRBJ2-3; TCRdb's D call of TRBD1 is untestable without DNA. CDR1 and CDR2 (germline): SGHRS, YFSETQ. This CDR3 comprises 14 residues. CDR3: CASSLLGGTDTQYF.

The chain carries TRBV29-1 and TRBJ1-2. The CDR3 extends over 14 amino acids. The germline gives CDR1 SQVTM, CDR2 ANQGSEA. The CDR3 protein is CSAEGAATNYGYTF.

The V and J genes are TRBV2 and TRBJ1-1; lacking DNA, the TRBD1 call made by TCRdb goes unchecked. This CDR3 spans 13 amino acids. Germline lookup yields CDR1 SNHLY and CDR2 FYNNEI. CDR3 region: CASRGQRNTEAFF.

The V gene is TRBV7-9, the J gene TRBJ2-1. CDR3 length: 15 amino acids. Germline V lookup: CDR1 SEHNR, CDR2 FQNEAQ (reference sequence). The CDR3 is CASSLEVGTYNEQFF.

This clonotype is called medium-sized (0.01 to 0.1%) based on its frequency. The rearrangement links TRBV11-2 to TRBJ1-1; the D gene TCRdb calls, TRBD1, cannot be checked with no DNA. Germline CDR1 SGHAT, CDR2 FQNNGV. The CDR3 loop spans 12 amino acids. CDR3 protein: CASNTDSLEAFF. Based on the CDR3 plus reference TRBV11-2 and TRBJ1-1, the full variable domain is EAGVAQSPRYKIIEKRQSVAFWCNPISGHATLYWYQQILGQGPKLLIQFQNNGVVDDSQLPKDRFSAERLKGVDSTLKIQPAKLEDSAVYLCASNTDSLEAFFGQGTRLTVV.

J is TRBJ1-5 and V is TRBV7-9. The CDR3 loop spans 12 amino acids. Per the germline V gene, CDR1 is SEHNR and CDR2 is FQNEAQ (reference sequence). CDR3 in amino acids: CASSLGNQHQHF.

This clonotype shows up as medium-sized by frequency. The rearrangement uses TRBV29-1 and TRBJ2-7; TCRdb selects TRBD1, and the lack of DNA leaves this call unchecked. Germline V gives CDR1 SQVTM, CDR2 ANQGSEA. The CDR3 spans 14 residues. CDR3: CSVGGGQGGNEQYF.

This clonotype counts as medium-sized by frequency. The chain has TRBV20-1 and TRBJ2-7; TCRdb calls TRBD2, which cannot be checked without DNA. The length of the CDR3 is 13 residues. CDR1 DFQATT and CDR2 SNEGSKA come from the germline V gene (reference sequence). CDR3 loop: CSARASGRYEQYF.

The CDR3: CASSLKGLVLAEYNEQFF. The chain carries TRBV5-1 and TRBJ2-1; as DNA is missing, the TRBD2 call by TCRdb cannot be tested. This CDR3 spans 18 amino acids. Germline values: CDR1 SGHRS, CDR2 YFSETQ. Full variable domain (remainder filled in from reference TRBV5-1 and TRBJ2-1): KAGVTQTPRYLIKTRGQQVTLSCSPISGHRSVSWYQQTPGQGLQFLFEYFSETQRNKGNFPGRFSGRQFSNSRSEMNVSTLELGDSALYLCASSLKGLVLAEYNEQFFGPGTRLTVL.

The V call is TRBV7-3, the J call TRBJ2-7; TCRdb returns TRBD1, unconfirmable since there is no DNA. This CDR3 is 13 amino acids long. CDR1 is SGHTA, CDR2 FQGTGA, per germline. This CDR3 reads CASSLTQGYEQYF.

V usage is TRBV6-1 and J usage is TRBJ2-7; without DNA, the TCRdb call of TRBD1 cannot be checked. Germline CDR1 MNHNS, CDR2 SASEGT. CDR3 length: 14 amino acids. CDR3 sequence: CASSFGTGRNEQYF.

This clonotype shows up as medium-sized by frequency. V gene TRBV29-1 combines with J gene TRBJ2-5. The V gene's germline CDR1 is SQVTM and CDR2 ANQGSEA. CDR3 size: 12 residues. The CDR3 is CSVVGTQETQYF.

This clonotype is labeled medium-sized (0.01 to 0.1%) based on frequency. The chain is built from TRBV4-3 and TRBJ2-1; TCRdb outputs TRBD1, but without DNA this stays unchecked. The V gene's germline CDR1 is LGHNA and CDR2 YSLEER. The CDR3 totals 18 residues. The CDR3 is CASSQDSGTGGFYNEQFF.

V is TRBV29-1 and J is TRBJ2-3; no DNA is available, so the TRBD1 call from TCRdb remains unchecked. Germline-derived CDR1 and CDR2 are SQVTM and ANQGSEA. The CDR3 is made up of 14 amino acids. The CDR3 sequence is CSVPPGASTDTQYF.

V gene TRBV29-1 combines with J gene TRBJ2-7. The CDR3 has 13 residues. The germline V gene encodes CDR1 SQVTM and CDR2 ANQGSEA. The CDR3 sequence is CSVAGPATYEQYF.

This chain connects TRBV13 to TRBJ2-1. The CDR3 runs to 15 residues. From germline, CDR1 is PRHDT and CDR2 FYEKMQ (reference sequence). The CDR3 sequence: CASSLSLAFASEQFF.

The V call is TRBV6-6, the J call TRBJ2-7. Germline assignment: CDR1 MNHNY and CDR2 SVGAGI (reference sequence). The CDR3 spans 13 residues. The CDR3 sequence: CASSLNTAYEQYF.

Its frequency marks this clonotype as medium-sized. The chain links TRBV5-1 to TRBJ1-3; TCRdb indicates TRBD1, and absent DNA this call remains unverified. Per the germline V gene, CDR1 is SGHRS and CDR2 is YFSETQ. This CDR3 comprises 15 residues. CDR3 region: CASSSDEGAGNTIYF. Supplemented by reference TRBV5-1 and TRBJ1-3, the full variable domain reads KAGVTQTPRYLIKTRGQQVTLSCSPISGHRSVSWYQQTPGQGLQFLFEYFSETQRNKGNFPGRFSGRQFSNSRSEMNVSTLELGDSALYLCASSSDEGAGNTIYFGEGSWLTVV.

The chain carries TRBV4-1 and TRBJ2-1; the D call of TRBD2 rests on TCRdb alone, since no DNA is present to check it. The CDR3 has 15 residues. From germline, CDR1 is MGHRA and CDR2 YSYEKL. CDR3 amino acids: CASRSESGRHNEQFF.

The gene calls are TRBV19 and TRBJ2-2. CDR1 is LNHDA, CDR2 SQIVND, per germline (reference sequence). The CDR3 has 15 residues. The CDR3 reads CASIIAVSYTGELFF. The variable domain in full, with the rest retrieved from reference TRBV19 and TRBJ2-2, is DGGITQSPKYLFRKEGQNVTLSCEQNLNHDAMYWYRQDPGQGLRLIYYSQIVNDFQKGDIAEGYSVSREKKESFPLTVTSAQKNPTAFYLCASIIAVSYTGELFFGEGSRLTVL.